This T cell receptor beta chain was found in a study of blood T cell repertoires in COVID-19 (dated by TCRdb to the early 2020s). Regarding the complete study: Collaborator samples came from the United States, Italy and Spain and covered acute and convalescent phases of COVID-19. The prospective study material was composed of cDNA or gDNA derived from T cells, B-cell-depleted T cells, or PBMCs. Subjects who had been exposed to COVID-19, were actively infected with it, or had recovered from it provided the deeply sampled blood TCRbeta repertoires that made up the dataset. The repertoires were released in a freely available public database intended as a resource for research on the immune response to SARS-CoV-2. Samples came from the ongoing ImmuneRACE study (first 160 participants) plus 1,254 subjects from 6 global collaborators. A de-identified subject ID, COVID-19 status, age in years and sex were almost always included in the sample metadata. Where HLA class I and class II types were available, the types were taken from metadata supplied by the sample provider, not from assay-based typing. On the study overall, not on this receptor specifically: The amount of clinical and demographic metadata varied by source and participant and was provided uncurated.

V gives up 5 bases and J gives up 2 bases, and the segment between their germline ends measures 12 bases. The CDR3, cysteine through phenylalanine, is 14 amino acids long. Only the CDR3 DNA is retained, 42 bases long and in frame from the first base. The germline V gene yields SGHAT for CDR1 and FQNNGV for CDR2. TCRbeta CDR3 regions were amplified from genomic DNA using the immunoSEQ Assay, a bias-controlled multiplex PCR. On the authors' methods: Nucleated cell counts per sample were estimated from amplification of reference gene primers within the assay. Sequence reads were collapsed and filtered to measure the absolute abundance of every unique TCRbeta CDR3 rearrangement. For each sample, productive Simpson clonality was calculated as the square root of Simpson's diversity index across productive rearrangements. TCRdb retrieved this table from immuneACCESS and kept in-frame rearrangements only. Not all clones are present; in checked studies, unresolved V genes account for under half, and no reason is known for the remainder. Clone size and V and J calls were adopted from that table, with D and trimming inferred from the DNA. The sample contains under 300,000 clones, about 93% of them found a single time. The top ten constitute around 0.86% of the sample.

As for this clone: Its antigen has not been determined. No qualities accompany the bases; no much larger clone lies one base away.

One collaborating source in Seattle enrolled patients during active infection and followed them longitudinally through the course of disease. Each collaborating institution followed its own protocols to collect whole blood in K2EDTA tubes. For TCRbeta analysis, collaborators shipped samples in one of three forms: frozen whole blood, isolated PBMCs, or DNA extracted from either of those sample types. The chain couples TRBV11-2 to TRBJ1-2; there is no confident call for the D gene. This clonotype originated in a man aged 30-40 years with COVID-19, enrolled during active disease. The sample consisted of peripheral blood. In nucleotide form, the sequence is TGTGCCAGCAGCCCCCAAGACGGGAACTATGGCTACACCTTC. Translated, it gives CASSPQDGNYGYTF. Beyond the CDR3, the reference TRBV11-2 and TRBJ1-2 genes provide the residues; the full variable domain reads: EAGVAQSPRYKIIEKRQSVAFWCNPISGHATLYWYQQILGQGPKLLIQFQNNGVVDDSQLPKDRFSAERLKGVDSTLKIQPAKLEDSAVYLCASSPQDGNYGYTFGSGTRLTVV.